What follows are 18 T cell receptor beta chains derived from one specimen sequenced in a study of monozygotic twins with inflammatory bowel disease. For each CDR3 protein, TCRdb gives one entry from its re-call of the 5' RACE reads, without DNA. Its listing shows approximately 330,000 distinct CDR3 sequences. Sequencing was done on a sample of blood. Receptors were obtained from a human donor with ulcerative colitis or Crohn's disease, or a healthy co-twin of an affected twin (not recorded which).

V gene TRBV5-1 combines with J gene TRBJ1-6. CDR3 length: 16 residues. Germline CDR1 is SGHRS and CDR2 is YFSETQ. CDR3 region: CASSLVQSDRNSPLHF.

This CDR3 reads CSARFNSVSYEQYF. V is TRBV20-1 and J is TRBJ2-7. This CDR3 region has 14 residues. Germline V gene lookup returns CDR1 DFQATT and CDR2 SNEGSKA (reference sequence).

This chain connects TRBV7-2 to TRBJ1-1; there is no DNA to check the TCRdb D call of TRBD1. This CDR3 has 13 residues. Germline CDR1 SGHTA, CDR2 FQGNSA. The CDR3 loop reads CASSLRDRSEAFF.

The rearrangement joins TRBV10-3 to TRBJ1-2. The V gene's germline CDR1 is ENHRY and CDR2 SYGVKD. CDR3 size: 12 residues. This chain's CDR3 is CAISDHSFGYTF.

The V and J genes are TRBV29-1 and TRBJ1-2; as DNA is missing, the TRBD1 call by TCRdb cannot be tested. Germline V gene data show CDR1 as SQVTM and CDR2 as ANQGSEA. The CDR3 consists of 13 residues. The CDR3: CSVATDRVYGYTF.

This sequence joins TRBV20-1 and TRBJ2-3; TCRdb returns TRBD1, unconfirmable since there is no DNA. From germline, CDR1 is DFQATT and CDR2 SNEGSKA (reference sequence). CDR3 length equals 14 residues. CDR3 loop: CSATRGGVTDTQYF.

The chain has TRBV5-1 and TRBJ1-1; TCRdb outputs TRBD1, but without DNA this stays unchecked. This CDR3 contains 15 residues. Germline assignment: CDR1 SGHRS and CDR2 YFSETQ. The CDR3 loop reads CASSLVSGVNTEAFF.

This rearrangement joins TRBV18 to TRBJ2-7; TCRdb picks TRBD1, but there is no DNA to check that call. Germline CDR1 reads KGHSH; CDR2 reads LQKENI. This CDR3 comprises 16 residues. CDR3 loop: CASSYGTTPRSYEQYF.

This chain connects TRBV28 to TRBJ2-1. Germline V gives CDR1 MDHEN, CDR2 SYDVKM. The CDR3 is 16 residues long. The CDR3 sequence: CASTHRRGSSYNEQFF. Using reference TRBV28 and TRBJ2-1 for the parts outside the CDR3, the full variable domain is DVKVTQSSRYLVKRTGEKVFLECVQDMDHENMFWYRQDPGLGLRLIYFSYDVKMKEKGDIPEGYSVSREKKERFSLILESASTNQTSMYLCASTHRRGSSYNEQFFGPGTRLTVL.

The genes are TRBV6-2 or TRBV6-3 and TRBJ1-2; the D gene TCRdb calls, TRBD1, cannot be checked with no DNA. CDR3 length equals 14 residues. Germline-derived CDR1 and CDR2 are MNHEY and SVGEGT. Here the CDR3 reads CASHIGRQSNGYTF.

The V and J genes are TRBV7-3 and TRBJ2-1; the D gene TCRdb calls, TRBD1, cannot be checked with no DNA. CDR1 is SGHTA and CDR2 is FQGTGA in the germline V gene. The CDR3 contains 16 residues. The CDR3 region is CASSPPGVGGPNEQFF.

CDR3: CASSSGGDNTYEQYF. This chain joins TRBV5-1 and TRBJ2-7. Looked up from germline, CDR1 is SGHRS and CDR2 is YFSETQ. The CDR3 is 15 amino acids. Filled out from reference TRBV5-1 and TRBJ2-7, the complete variable domain reads KAGVTQTPRYLIKTRGQQVTLSCSPISGHRSVSWYQQTPGQGLQFLFEYFSETQRNKGNFPGRFSGRQFSNSRSEMNVSTLELGDSALYLCASSSGGDNTYEQYFGPGTRLTVT.

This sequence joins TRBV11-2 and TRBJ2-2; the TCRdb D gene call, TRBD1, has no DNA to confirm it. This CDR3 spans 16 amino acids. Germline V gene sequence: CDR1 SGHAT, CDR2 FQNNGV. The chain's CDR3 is CASSLGRTGVTGELFF.

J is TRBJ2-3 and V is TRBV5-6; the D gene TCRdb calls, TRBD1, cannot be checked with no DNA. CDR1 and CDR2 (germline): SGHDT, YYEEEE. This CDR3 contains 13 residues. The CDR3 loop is CASSRGATDTQYF.

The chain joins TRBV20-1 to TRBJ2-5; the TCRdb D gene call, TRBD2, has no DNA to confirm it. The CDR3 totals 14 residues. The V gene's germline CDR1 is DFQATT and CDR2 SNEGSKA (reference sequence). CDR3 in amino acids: CSAGSGGAQETQYF.

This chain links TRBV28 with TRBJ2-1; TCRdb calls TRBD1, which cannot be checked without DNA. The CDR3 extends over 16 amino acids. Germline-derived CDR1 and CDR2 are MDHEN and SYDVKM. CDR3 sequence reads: CASSLEGTIFNNEQFF. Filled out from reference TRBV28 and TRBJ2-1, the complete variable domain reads DVKVTQSSRYLVKRTGEKVFLECVQDMDHENMFWYRQDPGLGLRLIYFSYDVKMKEKGDIPEGYSVSREKKERFSLILESASTNQTSMYLCASSLEGTIFNNEQFFGPGTRLTVL.

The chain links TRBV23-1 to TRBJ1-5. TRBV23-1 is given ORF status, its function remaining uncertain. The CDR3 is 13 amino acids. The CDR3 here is CASSQSRDQPQHF.

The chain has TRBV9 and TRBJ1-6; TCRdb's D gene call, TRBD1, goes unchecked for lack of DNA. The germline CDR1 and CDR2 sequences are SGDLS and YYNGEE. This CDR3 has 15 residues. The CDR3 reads CASSARSRADSPLHF.